A selection of T cell receptor beta chains follows, all from one sample in a study of beta chain features in type 1 diabetes. The method was immunoSEQ multiplex PCR; TCRdb's version includes in-frame clones alone and lacks a portion of them. Among around 600,000 clones, 12% were seen once, and the ten largest hold around 0.12%. Sequencing was done on a sample of naive CD4+ T cells from blood. The receptor source for this set is a man aged 25-45 years with type 1 diabetes. Each CDR3 is given with its conserved first and last residue. The D gene is left open where the match is weak. The size of a clone is reported for some rows only, either as once, few or many, or as a class for expanded clones.

J gene | D gene | CDR3 length | clone size | V gene | CDR3 protein | CDR3 DNA
TRBJ1-2 | . | 11 | few | TRBV7-2 | CASSLLGDYTF | TGTGCCAGCAGCTTATTGGGAGACTACACCTTC
TRBJ2-1 | TRBD1 | 15 | few | TRBV5-1 | CASRVTGGSDNEQFF | TGCGCCAGCAGAGTTACAGGGGGTAGTGACAATGAGCAGTTCTTC
TRBJ1-6 | . | 14 | few | TRBV29-1 | CSLRDLRGDSPLHF | TGCAGTTTACGGGACCTTCGAGGGGATTCACCCCTCCACTTT
TRBJ2-2 | TRBD1 | 16 | . | TRBV25-1 | CASSAGDSLNTGELFF | TGTGCCAGCAGTGCAGGGGACAGCCTGAACACCGGGGAGCTGTTTTTT
TRBJ2-3 | . | 15 | . | TRBV7-2 | CASSRQRLSTDTQYF | TGTGCCAGCAGCCGCCAGCGGCTGAGCACAGATACGCAGTATTTT
TRBJ2-5 | . | 14 | few | TRBV4-2 | CASSQGDGQETQYF | TGTGCCAGCAGCCAAGGTGACGGACAAGAGACCCAGTACTTC
TRBJ1-1 | . | 13 | few | TRBV7-3 | CASSSRRDTEAFF | TGTGCCAGCAGCTCACGCCGGGACACTGAAGCTTTCTTT
TRBJ2-6 | . | 15 | few | TRBV18 | CASSPRVTGANVLTF | TGTGCCAGCTCACCCAGAGTTACTGGGGCCAACGTCCTGACTTTC
TRBJ2-2 | TRBD1 | 15 | few | TRBV15 | CATSPLDRDTGELFF | TGTGCCACCTCACCCCTAGACAGGGATACCGGGGAGCTGTTTTTT
TRBJ2-3 | TRBD1 | 14 | . | TRBV15 | CATSIGTGLNTQYF | TGTGCCACCAGCATAGGGACAGGCCTCAATACGCAGTATTTT
TRBJ1-6 | TRBD1 | 16 | few | TRBV15 | CATSRVSGTGASPLHF | TGTGCCACCAGCAGAGTCTCCGGGACAGGGGCTTCACCCCTCCACTTT
TRBJ2-2 | TRBD1 | 16 | few | TRBV27 | CASSLYRGVNTGELFF | TGTGCCAGCAGTTTATACAGGGGAGTCAACACCGGGGAGCTGTTTTTT
TRBJ2-1 | TRBD1 | 13 | few | TRBV7-6 | CASSLGQGNEQFF | TGTGCCAGCAGCTTAGGACAGGGCAATGAGCAGTTCTTC
TRBJ2-7 | TRBD1 | 14 | few | TRBV7-2 | CASRPQGAPYEQYF | TGTGCCAGCAGACCACAGGGGGCACCCTACGAGCAGTACTTC
TRBJ2-7 | TRBD1 | 15 | . | TRBV6-5 | CASSYLTGVGVEQYF | TGTGCCAGCAGTTACCTGACAGGGGTTGGTGTCGAGCAGTACTTC
TRBJ2-1 | . | 14 | few | TRBV4-3 | CASSQEPGQPVQFF | TGCGCCAGCAGCCAAGAACCGGGACAACCAGTGCAGTTCTTC
TRBJ1-2 | . | 12 | few | TRBV7-9 | CASSGTVYGYTF | TGTGCCAGCAGCGGGACGGTCTATGGCTACACCTTC
TRBJ2-7 | . | 14 | . | TRBV6-5 | CASSPQGPLDEQYF | TGTGCCAGCAGCCCTCAGGGGCCCCTGGACGAGCAGTACTTC
TRBJ2-2 | . | 15 | few | TRBV19 | CASREDISNTGELFF | TGTGCCAGTAGGGAGGACATCTCGAACACCGGGGAGCTGTTTTTT
TRBJ2-6 | TRBD1 | 19 | . | TRBV4-3 | CASSQDGTASTSGANVLTF | TGCGCCAGCAGCCAAGATGGGACAGCTTCCACCTCTGGGGCCAACGTCCTGACTTTC
TRBJ2-2 | . | 13 | few | TRBV28 | CASSSGNTGELFF | TGTGCCAGCAGTTCCGGGAACACCGGGGAGCTGTTTTTT
TRBJ2-7 | TRBD1 | 14 | many | TRBV7-2 | CASSISGQAYEQYF | TGTGCCAGCAGCATCAGCGGACAGGCCTACGAGCAGTACTTC
TRBJ2-7 | . | 12 | . | TRBV2 | CASKLAAVEQYF | TGTGCCAGCAAACTGGCGGCTGTCGAGCAGTACTTC
TRBJ1-5 | . | 13 | few | TRBV15 | CATSRDKYQPQHF | TGTGCCACCAGCAGAGATAAGTATCAGCCCCAGCATTTT
TRBJ2-5 | . | 12 | . | TRBV29-1 | CSVATDQETQYF | TGCAGCGTTGCCACAGACCAAGAGACCCAGTACTTC